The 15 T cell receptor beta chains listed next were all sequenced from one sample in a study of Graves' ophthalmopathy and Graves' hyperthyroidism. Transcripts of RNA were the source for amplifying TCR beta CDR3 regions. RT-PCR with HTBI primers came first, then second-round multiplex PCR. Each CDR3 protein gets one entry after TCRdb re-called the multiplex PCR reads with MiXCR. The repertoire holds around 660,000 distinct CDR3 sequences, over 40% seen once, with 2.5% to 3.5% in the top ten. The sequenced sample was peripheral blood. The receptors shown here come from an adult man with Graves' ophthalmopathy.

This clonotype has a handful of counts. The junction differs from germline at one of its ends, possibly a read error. CDR3 coding DNA: TGTGCCAGTAGCATAGGGGGCTTGACTAGGGAGACCCAGTACTTC. It codes for CASSIGGLTRETQYF. The chain combines TRBV19 with TRBJ2-5; D possibly corresponds to TRBD1 (7 bases). This CDR3 contains 15 residues. Germline assignment: CDR1 LNHDA and CDR2 SQIVND (reference sequence).

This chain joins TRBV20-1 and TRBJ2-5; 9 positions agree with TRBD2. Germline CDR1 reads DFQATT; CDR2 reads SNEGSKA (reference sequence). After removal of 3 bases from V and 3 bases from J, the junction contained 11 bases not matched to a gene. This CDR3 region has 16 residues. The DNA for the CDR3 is TGCAGTGCTAGTCGAGCAGCGGGGGGAAAAAAAGAGACCCAGTACTTC. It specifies CSASRAAGGKKETQYF.

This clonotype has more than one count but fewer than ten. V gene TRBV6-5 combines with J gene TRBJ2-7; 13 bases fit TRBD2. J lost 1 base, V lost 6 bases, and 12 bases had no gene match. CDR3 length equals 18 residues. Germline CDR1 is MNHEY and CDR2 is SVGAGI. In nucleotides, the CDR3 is TGTGCCAGCAGGGGTGCGGTGGGACTAGCGGGACCTTCCTACGAGCAGTACTTC. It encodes CASRGAVGLAGPSYEQYF.

In DNA, the CDR3 is TGTGCCAGCAGCCAAGAGGGGGGGTACGCCTATGGCTACACCTTC. Residues: CASSQEGGYAYGYTF. This chain connects TRBV7-8 to TRBJ1-2, with a weak D call TRBD1 (6 bases). The CDR3 runs 15 residues. Germline loops: CDR1 SGHVS, CDR2 FQNEAQ. Trimming cost V 5 bases and J 4 bases, with 17 bases left between them.

CDR3 sequence reads: CSATGDETQYF. The CDR3 nucleotides are TGCAGCGCGACAGGGGATGAGACCCAGTACTTC. The V and J genes are TRBV29-1 and TRBJ2-5; 8 positions agree with TRBD1. The CDR3 is 11 residues long. V gave up 7 bases and J gave up 5 bases; unmatched junction bases: 3. CDR1 SQVTM and CDR2 ANQGSEA come from the germline V gene.

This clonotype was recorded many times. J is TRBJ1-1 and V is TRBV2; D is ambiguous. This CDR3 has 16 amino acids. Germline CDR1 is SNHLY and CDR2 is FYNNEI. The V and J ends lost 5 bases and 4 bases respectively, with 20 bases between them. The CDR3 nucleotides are TGTGCCAGCAGTACCCGTAGCGGCGGGATACTCACTGAAGCTTTCTTT. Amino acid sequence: CASSTRSGGILTEAFF.

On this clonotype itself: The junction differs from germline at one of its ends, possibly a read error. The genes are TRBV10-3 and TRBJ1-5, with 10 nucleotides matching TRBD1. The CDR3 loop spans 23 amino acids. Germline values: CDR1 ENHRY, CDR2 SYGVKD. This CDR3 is CASSLQFRDRGVGYPLGNQPQHF. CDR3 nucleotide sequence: TGTGCCAGCAGTTTACAATTCCGGGACAGGGGTGTGGGGTACCCCTTGGGCAATCAGCCCCAGCATTTT.

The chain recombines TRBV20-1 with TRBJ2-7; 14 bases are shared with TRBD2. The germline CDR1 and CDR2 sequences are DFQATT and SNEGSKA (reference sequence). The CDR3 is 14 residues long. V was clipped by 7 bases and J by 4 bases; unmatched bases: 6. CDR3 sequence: CSGEGLAGVYEQYF. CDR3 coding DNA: TGCAGTGGCGAGGGACTAGCGGGAGTTTACGAGCAGTACTTC.

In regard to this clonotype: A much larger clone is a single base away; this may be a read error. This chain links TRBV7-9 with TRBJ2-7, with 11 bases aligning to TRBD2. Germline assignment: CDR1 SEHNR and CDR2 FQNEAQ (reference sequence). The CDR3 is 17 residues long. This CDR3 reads CAGSLGGTSGVPYEQYF. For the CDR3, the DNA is TGTGCCGGCAGCTTAGGCGGGACTAGCGGAGTTCCCTACGAGCAGTACTTC. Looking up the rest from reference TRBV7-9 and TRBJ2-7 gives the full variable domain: DTGVSQNPRHKITKRGQNVTFRCDPISEHNRLYWYRQTLGQGPEFLTYFQNEAQLEKSRLLSDRFSAERPKGSFSTLEIQRTEQGDSAMYLCAGSLGGTSGVPYEQYFGPGTRLTVT.

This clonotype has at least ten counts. The CDR3 nucleotides read TGTGCCAGCAGCGTAGCGGCAGGCACCGGGGAGCTGTTTTTT. This gives the protein CASSVAAGTGELFF. V is TRBV9 and J is TRBJ2-2, with D uncertain. The CDR3 spans 14 residues. The germline gives CDR1 SGDLS, CDR2 YYNGEE. The V gene lost 0 bases and the J gene lost 4 bases, with 7 bases spanning the gap.

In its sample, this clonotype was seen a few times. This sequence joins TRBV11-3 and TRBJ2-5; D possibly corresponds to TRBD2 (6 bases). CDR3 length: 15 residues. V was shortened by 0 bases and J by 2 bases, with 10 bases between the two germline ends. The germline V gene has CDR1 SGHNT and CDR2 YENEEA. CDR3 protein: CASSLDPGLQETQYF. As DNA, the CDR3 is TGTGCCAGCAGCTTAGATCCGGGACTTCAAGAGACCCAGTACTTC.

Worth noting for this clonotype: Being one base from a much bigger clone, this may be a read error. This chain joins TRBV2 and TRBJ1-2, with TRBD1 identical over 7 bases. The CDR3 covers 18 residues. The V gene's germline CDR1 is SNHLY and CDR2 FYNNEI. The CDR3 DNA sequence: TGTGTCAGCAGTCCATATATAAACAACAGGGGATTTTCCTATGGCTACACCTTC. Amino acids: CVSSPYINNRGFSYGYTF.

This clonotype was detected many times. CDR3 nucleotides: TGTGCCAGCAGCTTGAGTACAGACCACTACGAGCAGTACTTC. Its translation is CASSLSTDHYEQYF. The genes are TRBV5-5 and TRBJ2-7; D is uncertain. CDR3 length: 14 amino acids. Germline CDR1 is SGHKS and CDR2 is YYEKEE (reference sequence). V lost 1 base, J lost 3 bases, and 11 bases lay in between.

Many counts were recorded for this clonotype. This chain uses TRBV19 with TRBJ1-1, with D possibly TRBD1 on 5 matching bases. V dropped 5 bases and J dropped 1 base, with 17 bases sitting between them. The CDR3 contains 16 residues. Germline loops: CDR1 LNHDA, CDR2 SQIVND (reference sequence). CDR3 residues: CASSFYYRQTNTEAFF. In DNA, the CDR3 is TGTGCCAGTAGTTTCTACTATAGACAGACGAACACTGAAGCTTTCTTT.

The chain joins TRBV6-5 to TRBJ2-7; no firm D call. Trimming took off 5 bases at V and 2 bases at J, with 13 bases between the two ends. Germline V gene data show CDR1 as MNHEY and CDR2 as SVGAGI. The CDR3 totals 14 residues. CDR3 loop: CASSRSSGPYEQYF. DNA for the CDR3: TGTGCCAGCAGTCGGTCTAGTGGTCCCTACGAGCAGTACTTC.